This T cell receptor (beta chain) came from a study of Ad26.COV2.S vaccination and SARS-CoV-2 variants. Study-level findings and limits: Substantial breadth was reportedly displayed by spike-specific CD8+ and CD4+ T cell responses after vaccination. Estimates derived from TCR breadth and depth analyses may have underestimated total T cell responses. Recipients of vaccine and of placebo showed similar breadth of their non-spike TCR repertoires.

The CDR3 extends over 13 amino acids. Germline CDR1 reads LGHDT; CDR2 reads YNNKEL (reference sequence). Trimming shortened V by 0 bases and J by 10 bases, and 12 bases separated the two germline ends. Using immunoSEQ multiplex PCR, the repertoire was profiled, and TCRdb retains in-frame clones only, with some absent. The sample records 150,000 to 200,000 clones, around 85% being singletons. Concerning this clone itself: Its antigen is not identified.

The V gene is TRBV3-1 (or the pseudogene TRBV3-2), the J gene TRBJ1-2; D ambiguous. The clonotype comes from a human donor who had recovered from COVID-19. The sequences come from peripheral blood, collected after recovery from COVID-19. Written as DNA, the CDR3 is TGTGCCAGCAGCCAAGATCAAACCGATTCCTACACCTTC. Encoded protein: CASSQDQTDSYTF.